One T cell receptor beta chain is described in this entry. The sample is drawn from a study of PD-1 blockade in classical Hodgkin lymphoma. Time point given: cycle 4 day 1 (C4D1), after 6 weeks of nivolumab. Relapses following autologous stem cell transplantation were seen in all patients, with brentuximab vedotin exposure varying. Magnetic negative selection served to purify CD4+ T cells out of PBMCs that had been thawed. Clones were sequenced by immunoSEQ multiplex PCR, and TCRdb holds only the in-frame ones, with some missing. The sample lists about 25,000 clones, around 80% occurring once. This CDR3 region has 16 residues. V gave up 2 bases and J gave up 5 bases, with 19 bases separating them. The germline CDR1 and CDR2 sequences are GTSNPN and SVGIG (reference sequence).

This sequence joins TRBV30 and TRBJ2-4; the D gene is possibly TRBD2 (6 bases). This clonotype was obtained from a human donor with classical Hodgkin lymphoma. The source was CD4+ T cells from blood, collected before the fourth cycle of nivolumab. In DNA form, the CDR3 reads TGTGCCTGGAGTCTGGGGTTCGGGGGACCTCAAAACATTCAGTACTTC. Its protein product is CAWSLGFGGPQNIQYF.